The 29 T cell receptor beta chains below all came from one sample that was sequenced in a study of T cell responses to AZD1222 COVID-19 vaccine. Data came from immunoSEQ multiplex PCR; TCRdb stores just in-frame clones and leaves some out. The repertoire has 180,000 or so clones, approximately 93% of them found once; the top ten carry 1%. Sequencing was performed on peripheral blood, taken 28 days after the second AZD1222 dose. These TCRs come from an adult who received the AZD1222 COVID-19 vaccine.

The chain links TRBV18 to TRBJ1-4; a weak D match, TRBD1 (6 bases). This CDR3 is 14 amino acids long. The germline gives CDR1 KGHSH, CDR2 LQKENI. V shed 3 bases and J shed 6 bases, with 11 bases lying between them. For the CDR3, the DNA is TGTGCCAGCTCACCCAGGGGTCAGGATGAAAAACTGTTTTTT. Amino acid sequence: CASSPRGQDEKLFF.

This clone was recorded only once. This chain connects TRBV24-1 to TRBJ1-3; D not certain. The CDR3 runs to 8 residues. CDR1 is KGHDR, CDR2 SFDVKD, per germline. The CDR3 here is CARDTIYF. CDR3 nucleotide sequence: TGTGCTAGAGACACCATATATTTT.

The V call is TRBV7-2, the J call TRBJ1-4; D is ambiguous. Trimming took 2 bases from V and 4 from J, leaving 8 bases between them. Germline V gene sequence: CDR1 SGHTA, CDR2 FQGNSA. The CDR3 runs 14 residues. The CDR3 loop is CASSLSNYNEKLFF. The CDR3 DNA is TGTGCCAGCAGCTTATCGAATTATAATGAAAAACTGTTTTTT.

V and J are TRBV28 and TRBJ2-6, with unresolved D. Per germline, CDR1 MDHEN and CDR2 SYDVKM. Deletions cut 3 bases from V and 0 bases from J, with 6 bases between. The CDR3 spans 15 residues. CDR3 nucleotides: TGTGCCAGCAGTTTTCCAAACTCTGGGGCCAACGTCCTGACTTTC. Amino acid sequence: CASSFPNSGANVLTF.

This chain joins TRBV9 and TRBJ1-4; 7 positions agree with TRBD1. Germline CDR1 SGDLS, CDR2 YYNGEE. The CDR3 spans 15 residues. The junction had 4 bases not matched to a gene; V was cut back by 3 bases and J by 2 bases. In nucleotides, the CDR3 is TGTGCCAGCAGCGAGACAGGGAGGACTAATGAAAAACTGTTTTTT. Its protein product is CASSETGRTNEKLFF.

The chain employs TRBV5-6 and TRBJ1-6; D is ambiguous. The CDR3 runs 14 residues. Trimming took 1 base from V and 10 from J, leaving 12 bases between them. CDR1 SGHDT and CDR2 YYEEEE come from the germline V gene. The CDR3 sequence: CASSLRPPRSPLHF. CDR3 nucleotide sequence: TGTGCCAGCAGCTTGAGGCCGCCGAGGTCACCCCTCCACTTT.

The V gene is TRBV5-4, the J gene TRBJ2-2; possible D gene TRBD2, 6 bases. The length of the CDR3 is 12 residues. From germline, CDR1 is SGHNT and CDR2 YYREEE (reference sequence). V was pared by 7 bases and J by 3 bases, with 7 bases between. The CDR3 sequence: CASWEDTGELFF. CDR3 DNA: TGTGCCAGCTGGGAGGACACCGGGGAGCTGTTTTTT.

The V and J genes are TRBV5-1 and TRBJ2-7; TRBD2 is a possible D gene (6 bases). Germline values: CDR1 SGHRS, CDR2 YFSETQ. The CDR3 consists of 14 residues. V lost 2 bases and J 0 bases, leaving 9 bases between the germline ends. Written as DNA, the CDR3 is TGCGCCAGCAGCTTTGGGGGGAGCTCCTACGAGCAGTACTTC. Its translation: CASSFGGSSYEQYF.

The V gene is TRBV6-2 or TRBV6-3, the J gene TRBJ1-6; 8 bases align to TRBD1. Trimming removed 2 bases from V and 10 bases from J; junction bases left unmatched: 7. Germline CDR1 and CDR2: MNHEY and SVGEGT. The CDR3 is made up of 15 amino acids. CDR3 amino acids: CASSYRGQGGSPLHF. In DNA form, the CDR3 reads TGTGCCAGCAGTTACCGTGGACAGGGAGGGTCACCCCTCCACTTT.

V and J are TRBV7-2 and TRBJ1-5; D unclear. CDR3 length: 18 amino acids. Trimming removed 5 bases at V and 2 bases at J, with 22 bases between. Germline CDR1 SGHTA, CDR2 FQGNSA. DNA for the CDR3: TGTGCCAGCAGCCCCTTGGGTGGCACGACGCGGGGCAATCAGCCCCAGCATTTT. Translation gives CASSPLGGTTRGNQPQHF.

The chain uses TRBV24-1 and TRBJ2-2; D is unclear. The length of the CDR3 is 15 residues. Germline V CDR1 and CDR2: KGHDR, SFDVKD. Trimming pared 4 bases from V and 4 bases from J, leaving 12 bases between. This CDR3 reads CATSDFTETTGELFF. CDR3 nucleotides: TGTGCCACCAGTGACTTTACAGAGACCACCGGGGAGCTGTTTTTT.

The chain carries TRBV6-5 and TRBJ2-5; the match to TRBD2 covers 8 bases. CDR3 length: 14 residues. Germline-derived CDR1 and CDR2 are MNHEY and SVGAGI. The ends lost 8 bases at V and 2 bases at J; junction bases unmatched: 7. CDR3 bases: TGTGCCAGCGCCCTGACGGGGGGGCAAGAGACCCAGTACTTC. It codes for CASALTGGQETQYF.

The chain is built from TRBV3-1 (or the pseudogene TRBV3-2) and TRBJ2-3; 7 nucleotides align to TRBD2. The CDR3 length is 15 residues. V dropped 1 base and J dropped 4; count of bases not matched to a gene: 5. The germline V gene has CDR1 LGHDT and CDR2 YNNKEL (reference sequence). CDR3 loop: CASSQVERGADTQYF. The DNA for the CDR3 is TGTGCCAGCAGCCAAGTCGAACGGGGGGCAGATACGCAGTATTTT.

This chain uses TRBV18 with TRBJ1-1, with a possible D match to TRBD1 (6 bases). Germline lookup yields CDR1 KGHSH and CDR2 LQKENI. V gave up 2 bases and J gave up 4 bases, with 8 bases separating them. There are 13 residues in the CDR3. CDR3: CASSPGGFTEAFF. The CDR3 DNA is TGTGCCAGCTCACCAGGGGGCTTCACTGAAGCTTTCTTT. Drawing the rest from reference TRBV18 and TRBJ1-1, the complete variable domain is NAGVMQNPRHLVRRRGQEARLRCSPMKGHSHVYWYRQLPEEGLKFMVYLQKENIIDESGMPKERFSAEFPKEGPSILRIQQVVRGDSAAYFCASSPGGFTEAFFGQGTRLTVV.

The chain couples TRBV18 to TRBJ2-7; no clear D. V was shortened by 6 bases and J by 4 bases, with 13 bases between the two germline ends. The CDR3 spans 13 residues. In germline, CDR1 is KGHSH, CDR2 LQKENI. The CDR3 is CASSPTIGYEQYF. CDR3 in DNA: TGTGCCAGCTCCCCAACCATCGGTTACGAGCAGTACTTC.

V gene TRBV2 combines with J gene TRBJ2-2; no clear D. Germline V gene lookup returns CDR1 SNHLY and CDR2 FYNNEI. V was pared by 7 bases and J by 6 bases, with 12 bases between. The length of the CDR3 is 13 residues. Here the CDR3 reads CASNRDPPGELFF. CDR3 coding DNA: TGTGCCAGCAACCGAGACCCTCCCGGGGAGCTGTTTTTT.

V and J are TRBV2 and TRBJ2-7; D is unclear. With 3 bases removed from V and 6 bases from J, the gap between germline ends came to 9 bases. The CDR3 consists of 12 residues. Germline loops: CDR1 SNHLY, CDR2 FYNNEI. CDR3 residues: CASSDPTREQYF. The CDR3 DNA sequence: TGTGCCAGCAGTGACCCGACCCGCGAGCAGTACTTC.

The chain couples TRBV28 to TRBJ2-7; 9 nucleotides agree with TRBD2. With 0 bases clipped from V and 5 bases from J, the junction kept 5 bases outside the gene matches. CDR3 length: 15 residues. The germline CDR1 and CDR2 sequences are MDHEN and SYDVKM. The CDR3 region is CASSLWSSGDHEQYF. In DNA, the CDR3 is TGTGCCAGCAGTTTATGGTCTAGCGGGGACCACGAGCAGTACTTC.

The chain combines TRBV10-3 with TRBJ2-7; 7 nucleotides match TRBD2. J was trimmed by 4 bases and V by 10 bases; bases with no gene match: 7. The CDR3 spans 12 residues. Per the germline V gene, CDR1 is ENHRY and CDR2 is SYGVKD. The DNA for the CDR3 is TGTGCCACAACCCGGGGGGATTACGAGCAGTACTTC. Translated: CATTRGDYEQYF.

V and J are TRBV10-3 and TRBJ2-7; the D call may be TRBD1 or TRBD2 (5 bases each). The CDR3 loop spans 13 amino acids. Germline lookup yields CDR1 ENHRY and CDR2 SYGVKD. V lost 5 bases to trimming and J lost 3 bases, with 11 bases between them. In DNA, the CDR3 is TGTGCCATCAGTCTGGGGGTCGGCTACGAGCAGTACTTC. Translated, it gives CAISLGVGYEQYF.

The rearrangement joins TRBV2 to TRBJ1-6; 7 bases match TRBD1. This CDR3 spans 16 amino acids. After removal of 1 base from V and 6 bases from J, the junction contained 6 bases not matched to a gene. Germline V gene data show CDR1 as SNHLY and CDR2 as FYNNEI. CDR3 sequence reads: CASSEETGFTNSPLHF. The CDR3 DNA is TGTGCCAGCAGTGAAGAGACAGGGTTCACTAATTCACCCCTCCACTTT.

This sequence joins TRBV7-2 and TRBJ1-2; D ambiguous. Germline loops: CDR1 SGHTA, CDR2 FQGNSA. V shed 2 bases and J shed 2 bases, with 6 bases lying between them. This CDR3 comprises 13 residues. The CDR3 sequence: CASSLTQNYGYTF. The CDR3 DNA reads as TGTGCCAGCAGCTTAACACAAAACTATGGCTACACCTTC.

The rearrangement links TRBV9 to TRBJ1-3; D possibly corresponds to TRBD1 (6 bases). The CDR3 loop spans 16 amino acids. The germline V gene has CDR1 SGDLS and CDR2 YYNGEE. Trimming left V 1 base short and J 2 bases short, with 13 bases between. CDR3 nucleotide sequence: TGTGCCAGCAGCGTATCTGCAGGGGCCGCTGGAAACACCATATATTTT. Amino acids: CASSVSAGAAGNTIYF.

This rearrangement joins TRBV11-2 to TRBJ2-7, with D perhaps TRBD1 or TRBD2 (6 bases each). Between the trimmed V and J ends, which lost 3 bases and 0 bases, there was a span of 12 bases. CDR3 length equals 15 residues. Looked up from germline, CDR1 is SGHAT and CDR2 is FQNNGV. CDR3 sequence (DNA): TGTGCCAGCAGCTTGGGGGCGGGGCCCTCCTACGAGCAGTACTTC. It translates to CASSLGAGPSYEQYF.

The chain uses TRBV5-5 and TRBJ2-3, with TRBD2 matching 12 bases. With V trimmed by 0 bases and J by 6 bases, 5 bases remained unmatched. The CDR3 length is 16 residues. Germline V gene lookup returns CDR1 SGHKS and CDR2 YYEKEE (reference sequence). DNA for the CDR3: TGTGCCAGCAGCTTGGTTCTAGCGGGGGGGGCGGATACGCAGTATTTT. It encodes CASSLVLAGGADTQYF.

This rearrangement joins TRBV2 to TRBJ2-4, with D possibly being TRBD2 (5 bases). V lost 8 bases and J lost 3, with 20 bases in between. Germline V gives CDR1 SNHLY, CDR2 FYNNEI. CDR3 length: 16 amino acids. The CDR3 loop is CASVSQKLGVKNIQYF. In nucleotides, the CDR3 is TGTGCCAGCGTGAGCCAGAAACTAGGCGTCAAAAACATTCAGTACTTC. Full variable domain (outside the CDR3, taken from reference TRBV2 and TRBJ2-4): EPEVTQTPSHQVTQMGQEVILRCVPISNHLYFYWYRQILGQKVEFLVSFYNNEISEKSEIFDDQFSVERPDGSNFTLKIRSTKLEDSAMYFCASVSQKLGVKNIQYFGAGTRLSVL.

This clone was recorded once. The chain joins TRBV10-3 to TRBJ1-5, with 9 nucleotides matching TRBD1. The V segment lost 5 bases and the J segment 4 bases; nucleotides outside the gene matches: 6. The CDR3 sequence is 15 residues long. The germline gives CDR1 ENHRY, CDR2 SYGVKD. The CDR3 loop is CAISRTGTGNQPQHF. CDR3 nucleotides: TGTGCCATCAGTAGAACCGGGACAGGGAATCAGCCCCAGCATTTT.

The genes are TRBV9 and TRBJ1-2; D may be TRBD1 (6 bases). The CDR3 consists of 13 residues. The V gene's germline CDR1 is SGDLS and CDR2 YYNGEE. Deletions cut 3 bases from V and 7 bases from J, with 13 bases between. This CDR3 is CASSGGGSGGYTF. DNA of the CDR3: TGTGCCAGCAGCGGAGGGGGGTCGGGTGGCTACACCTTC.

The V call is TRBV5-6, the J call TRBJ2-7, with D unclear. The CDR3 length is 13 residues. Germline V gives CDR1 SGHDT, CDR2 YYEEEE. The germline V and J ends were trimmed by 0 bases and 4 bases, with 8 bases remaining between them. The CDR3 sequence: CASSLGFIYEQYF. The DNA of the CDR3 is TGTGCCAGCAGCTTGGGCTTTATTTACGAGCAGTACTTC.